This TCR beta chain stems from a study of identifying expanded T cells in peripheral blood. Broader study findings: Differentially abundant clones: 0.95 to 1.5 between replicates, 16.4 at two to three weeks, less than 20 at four. Variance in clone template counts between approximately two-week samples significantly increased with total template count across all healthy donors.

The CDR3 covers 13 residues. Trimming took 5 bases from V and 2 from J, leaving 7 bases between them. Per the germline V gene, CDR1 is SGHTA and CDR2 is FQGTGA. This table comes from immunoSEQ multiplex PCR, and its TCRdb copy is limited to in-frame clones, with some not included. The top ten hold about 18% of the sample, which has more than 50,000 clones, over 80% seen once. Points on this clone: The antigen is undetermined.

During the collection period, no donor immune events like infections were recorded. This clonotype was sampled from a person aged 18 to 75 in good health. V usage is TRBV7-3 and J usage is TRBJ1-3; the D is unclear. Sequencing was performed on blood. In DNA form, the CDR3 reads TGTGCCAGCAGCGTCAGCCCTGGAAACACCATATATTTT. It is translated as CASSVSPGNTIYF.